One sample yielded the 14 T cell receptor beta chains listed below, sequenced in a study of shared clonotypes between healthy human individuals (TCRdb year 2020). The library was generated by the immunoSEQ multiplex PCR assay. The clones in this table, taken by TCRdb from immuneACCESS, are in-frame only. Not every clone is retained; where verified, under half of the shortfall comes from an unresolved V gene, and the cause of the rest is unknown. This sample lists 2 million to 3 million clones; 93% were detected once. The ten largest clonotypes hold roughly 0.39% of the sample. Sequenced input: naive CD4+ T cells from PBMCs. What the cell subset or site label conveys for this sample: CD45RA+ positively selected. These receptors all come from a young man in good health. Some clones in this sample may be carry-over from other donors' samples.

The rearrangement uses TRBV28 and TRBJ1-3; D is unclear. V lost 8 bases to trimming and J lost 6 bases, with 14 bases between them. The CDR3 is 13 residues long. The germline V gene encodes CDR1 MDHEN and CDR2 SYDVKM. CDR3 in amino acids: CASWTPPQNTIYF. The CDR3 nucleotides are TGTGCCAGCTGGACCCCTCCGCAAAACACCATATATTTT.

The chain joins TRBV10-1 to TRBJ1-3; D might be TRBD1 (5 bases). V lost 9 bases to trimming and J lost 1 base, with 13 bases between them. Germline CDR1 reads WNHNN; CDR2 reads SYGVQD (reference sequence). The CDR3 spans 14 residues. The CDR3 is CASAPGRSGNTIYF. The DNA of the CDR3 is TGCGCCAGTGCCCCGGGGCGTTCTGGAAACACCATATATTTT.

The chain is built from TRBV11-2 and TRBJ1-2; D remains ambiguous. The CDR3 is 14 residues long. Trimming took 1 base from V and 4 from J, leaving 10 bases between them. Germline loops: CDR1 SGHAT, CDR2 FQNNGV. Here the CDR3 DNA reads TGTGCCAGCAGCTTAGCCGCTGGTTTCTATGGCTACACCTTC. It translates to CASSLAAGFYGYTF.

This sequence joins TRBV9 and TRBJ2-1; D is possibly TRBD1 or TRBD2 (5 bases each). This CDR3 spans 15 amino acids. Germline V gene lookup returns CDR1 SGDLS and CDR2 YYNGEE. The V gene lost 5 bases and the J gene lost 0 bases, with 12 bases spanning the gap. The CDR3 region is CASSGTASSYNEQFF. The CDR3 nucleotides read TGTGCCAGCAGTGGGACGGCGAGCTCCTACAATGAGCAGTTCTTC. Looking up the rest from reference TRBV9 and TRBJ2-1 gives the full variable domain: DSGVTQTPKHLITATGQRVTLRCSPRSGDLSVYWYQQSLDQGLQFLIQYYNGEERAKGNILERFSAQQFPDLHSELNLSSLELGDSALYFCASSGTASSYNEQFFGPGTRLTVL.

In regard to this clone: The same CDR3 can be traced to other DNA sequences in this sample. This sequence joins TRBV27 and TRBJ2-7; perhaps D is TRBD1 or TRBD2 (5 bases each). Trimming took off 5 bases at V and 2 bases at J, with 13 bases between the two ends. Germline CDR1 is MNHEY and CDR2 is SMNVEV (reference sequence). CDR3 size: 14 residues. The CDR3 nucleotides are TGTGCCAGCAGTCCCCGGGACGGAGCCTACGAGCAGTACTTC. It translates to CASSPRDGAYEQYF.

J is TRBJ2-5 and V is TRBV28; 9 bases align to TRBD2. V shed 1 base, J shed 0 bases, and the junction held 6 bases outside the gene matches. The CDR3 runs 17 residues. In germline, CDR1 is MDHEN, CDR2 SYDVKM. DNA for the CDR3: TGTGCCAGCAGTTTATCTCCTAGCGGGGCTTACCAAGAGACCCAGTACTTC. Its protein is CASSLSPSGAYQETQYF.

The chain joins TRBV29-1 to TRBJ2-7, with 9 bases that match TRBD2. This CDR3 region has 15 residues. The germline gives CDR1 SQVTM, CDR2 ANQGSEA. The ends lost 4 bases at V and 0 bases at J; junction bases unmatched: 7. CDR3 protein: CSVGKRLADSYEQYF. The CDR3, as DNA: TGCAGCGTTGGGAAGAGACTAGCGGACTCCTACGAGCAGTACTTC.

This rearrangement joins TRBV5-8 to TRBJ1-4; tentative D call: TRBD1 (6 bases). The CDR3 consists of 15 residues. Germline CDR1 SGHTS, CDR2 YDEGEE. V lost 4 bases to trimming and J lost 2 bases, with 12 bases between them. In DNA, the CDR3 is TGTGCCAGCAGCCCTGGACAGCGCACTAATGAAAAACTGTTTTTT. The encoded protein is CASSPGQRTNEKLFF.

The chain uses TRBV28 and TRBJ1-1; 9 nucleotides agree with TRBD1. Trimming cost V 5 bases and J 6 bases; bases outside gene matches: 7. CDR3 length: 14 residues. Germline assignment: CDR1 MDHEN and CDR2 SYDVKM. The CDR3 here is CASSATGGVSEAFF. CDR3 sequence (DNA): TGTGCCAGCAGTGCGACAGGGGGGGTCTCTGAAGCTTTCTTT.

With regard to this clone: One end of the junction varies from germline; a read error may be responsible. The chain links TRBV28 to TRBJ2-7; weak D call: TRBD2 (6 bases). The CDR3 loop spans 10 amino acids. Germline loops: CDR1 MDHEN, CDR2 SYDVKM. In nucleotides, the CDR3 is TGTGCCAGCAGTTCGCGGGACCGAGTCTTC. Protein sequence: CASSSRDRVF.

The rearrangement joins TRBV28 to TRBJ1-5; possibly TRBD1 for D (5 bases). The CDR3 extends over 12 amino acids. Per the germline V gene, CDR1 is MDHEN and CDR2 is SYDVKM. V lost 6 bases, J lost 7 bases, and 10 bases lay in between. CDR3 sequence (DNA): TGTGCCAGCAGACCAGGGAACCAGCCCCAGCATTTT. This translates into CASRPGNQPQHF. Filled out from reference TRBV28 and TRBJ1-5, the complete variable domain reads DVKVTQSSRYLVKRTGEKVFLECVQDMDHENMFWYRQDPGLGLRLIYFSYDVKMKEKGDIPEGYSVSREKKERFSLILESASTNQTSMYLCASRPGNQPQHFGDGTRLSIL.

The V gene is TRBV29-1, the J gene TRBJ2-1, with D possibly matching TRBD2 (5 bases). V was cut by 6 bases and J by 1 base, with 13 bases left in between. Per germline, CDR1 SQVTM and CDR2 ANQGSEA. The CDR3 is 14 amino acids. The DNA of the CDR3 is TGCAGCGTCGGCCGAGGGAAGTCCTACAATGAGCAGTTCTTC. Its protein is CSVGRGKSYNEQFF.

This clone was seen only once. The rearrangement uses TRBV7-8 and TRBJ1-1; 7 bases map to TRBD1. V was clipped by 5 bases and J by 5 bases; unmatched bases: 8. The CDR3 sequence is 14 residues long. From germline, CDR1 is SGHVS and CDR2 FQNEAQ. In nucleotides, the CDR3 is TGTGCCAGCAGCCAGGGGGGGGTTAGGACTGAAGCTTTCTTT. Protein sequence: CASSQGGVRTEAFF. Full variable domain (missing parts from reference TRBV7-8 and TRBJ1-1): GAGVSQSPRYKVAKRGQDVALRCDPISGHVSLFWYQQALGQGPEFLTYFQNEAQLDKSGLPSDRFFAERPEGSVSTLKIQRTQQEDSAVYLCASSQGGVRTEAFFGQGTRLTVV.

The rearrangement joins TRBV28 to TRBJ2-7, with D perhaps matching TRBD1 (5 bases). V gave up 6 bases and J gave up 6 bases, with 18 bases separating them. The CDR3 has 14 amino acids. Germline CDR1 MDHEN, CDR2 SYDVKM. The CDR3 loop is CASRTSSGLSEQYF. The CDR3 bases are TGTGCCAGCAGGACTTCCTCAGGGTTGAGCGAGCAGTACTTC.